This T cell receptor beta chain was documented in a study of OX40 agonist ivuxolimab in advanced cancers. Study overall: With a range of roughly 20 to 80, age averaged about 58 years, and around 83% were male. Partial responses were achieved by three patients, one with hepatocellular carcinoma and two with cutaneous melanoma. Study results and limitations: Averaging showed that CD8+ T cells had more expanded clones than CD4+ did.

A remark on this clone: Antigen specificity is unknown.

Per germline, CDR1 LNHDA and CDR2 SQIVND (reference sequence). This CDR3 comprises 16 residues. V was shortened by 5 bases and J by 2 bases, with 18 bases between the two germline ends. Produced via immunoSEQ multiplex PCR; TCRdb's table is partial and in-frame only. The sample shows roughly 71,000 clones, 75% to 85% of them seen only once. The sample consisted of CD4+ or CD8+ T cells sorted from blood, taken in a trial of the OX40 agonist ivuxolimab. The chain carries TRBV19 and TRBJ2-5; D unresolved. This clonotype was sampled from an adult with an advanced solid tumor such as melanoma, head and neck, liver or kidney cancer. This chain's CDR3 is CASSLPLTEHQETQYF. CDR3 DNA: TGTGCCAGTAGTCTCCCCCTGACGGAACATCAAGAGACCCAGTACTTC.